This T cell receptor (beta chain) is from a study of blood T cell repertoires in COVID-19. Study information: Material from acute and convalescent COVID-19 was sourced from the United States, Italy and Spain. T cells, B-cell-depleted T cells, or PBMCs provided the cDNA or gDNA that served as material.

Seattle-derived patients entered the study during active infection and were followed longitudinally. Authors' analysis steps: Using reference gene primer amplification, nucleated cell counts were estimated. Generated by immunoSEQ multiplex PCR, the TCRdb table keeps only in-frame clones and is missing some. V and J calls and clone size are given by that table; D and trimming were obtained from the DNA. The table records around 35,000 clones, roughly 80% of them present only once. Sample: peripheral blood. The TCR was taken from a man in his 70s with COVID-19, enrolled during active disease.

The CDR3 sequence: CASSQQRERHEQYF. The CDR3 DNA follows: TGTGCCAGCAGCCAACAGCGGGAGCGCCACGAGCAGTACTTC. This chain links TRBV16 with TRBJ2-7, with 8 bases lining up with TRBD2. Trimming removed 2 bases from V and 5 bases from J; junction bases left unmatched: 5. The germline V gene has CDR1 KGHSY and CDR2 FQNENV. CDR3 length: 14 amino acids.